This T cell receptor (beta chain) was documented in a study of T cells expressing NK-cell markers. Study summary: Beta-chain profiling covered CD3+CD56+NKG2C+, CD3+CD56+NKG2C- and CD3+CD56-NKG2C+ sorted subsets.

Study-wide findings and caveats: Expanded NKG2C+ T cell clones had unclear HCMV specificity.

From germline, CDR1 is SNHLY and CDR2 FYNNEI. The CDR3 is 17 amino acids. Note on this clonotype: Its antigen remains unknown.

Libraries used 5'RACE template switching adding universal primer site and UMIs. TCRdb re-called the 5' RACE reads; one entry per CDR3 protein, DNA not given. The sample includes 140,000 or so distinct CDR3 sequences. This receptor was identified in a man younger than 30 in good health. Sequencing used blood T cells: a sorted CD56 or NKG2C T cell subset, CD4+ or CD8+ T cells, or bulk PBMC T cells (not recorded which). V is TRBV2 and J is TRBJ2-1; TCRdb's D call, TRBD2, is unchecked because there is no DNA. Here the CDR3 reads CASSDLPSGISYNEQFF.